These T cell receptor beta chains were read from a single sample in a study of blood T cell repertoires in COVID-19. Sequencing used immunoSEQ multiplex PCR; TCRdb keeps in-frame clones, though not all of them. The sample contains fewer than 350,000 clones, 80% to 90% of which appear only once. Sequenced input: peripheral blood. The origin of the receptors is a man in his forties with acute or convalescent COVID-19. Each CDR3 is given with its conserved first and last residue. The D gene is left open where the match is weak. Part of the rows lack a size; the others show once, few, many or a class for expanded clones.

TRBV21-1,-,-,TRBJ1-5,TGTGCCAGCAGCCCCCACACATTACCGGGACAGATATCGATTCTTAGCAATCAGCCCCAGCATTTT,CASSPHTLPGQISILSNQPQHF
TRBV5-1,-,-,TRBJ2-2,TGCGCCAGCAGCCTGGTAGAGGGGGAGCTGTTTTTT,CASSLVEGELFF
TRBV5-4,-,-,TRBJ1-1,TGTGCCAGCAGCCCAACAGGGAATGTCGCTGAAGCTTTCTTT,CASSPTGNVAEAFF
TRBV5-1,-,few,TRBJ2-1,TGCGCCAGCAGCTTGGAGGCTAGCACGAATGAGCAGTTCTTC,CASSLEASTNEQFF
TRBV9,TRBD1,-,TRBJ1-1,TGTGCCAGCAGCGTGGGACAGGGAGGCACTGAAGCTTTCTTT,CASSVGQGGTEAFF
TRBV12-3/TRBV12-4,-,few,TRBJ2-7,TGTGCCAGCGGAAAACAGGGCTACGAGCAGTACTTC,CASGKQGYEQYF
TRBV11-2,-,-,TRBJ1-1,TGTGCCAGCAGCGGCGGGCTGAACACTGAAGCTTTCTTT,CASSGGLNTEAFF
TRBV12-3/TRBV12-4,-,once,TRBJ2-4,TGTGCCAGCAGTTTTGGGGCAGGACATTACTTC,CASSFGAGHYF
TRBV10-3,TRBD1,-,TRBJ1-6,TGTGCCATCAGTCCCCTTAGTCCGGACAGGGACAATTCACCCCTCCACTTT,CAISPLSPDRDNSPLHF
TRBV19,TRBD1,-,TRBJ1-5,TGTGCCAGTAGCCACGGACAGGGGTTCGGTCAGCCCCAGCATTTT,CASSHGQGFGQPQHF
TRBV12-3/TRBV12-4,-,once,TRBJ1-2,TGTGCCAGCAGTCTGGCAGGGGCAGGAGGCTACACCTTC,CASSLAGAGGYTF
TRBV6-5,TRBD1,-,TRBJ1-6,TGTGCCAGCAGTCGACAGGGCCATAATTCACCCCTCCACTTT,CASSRQGHNSPLHF
TRBV30,TRBD2,-,TRBJ2-1,TGTGCCTGGAGGAGGGCGGGGGGCTCCTACAATGAGCAGTTCTTC,CAWRRAGGSYNEQFF
TRBV7-9,-,-,TRBJ2-3,TGTGCCAGCAGCCTACAGGGTAGCACAGATACGCAGTATTTT,CASSLQGSTDTQYF
TRBV7-2,TRBD1,-,TRBJ1-1,TGTGCCAGCAGTCCTCGGACAGGGAACACTGAAGCTTTCTTT,CASSPRTGNTEAFF
TRBV18,-,-,TRBJ1-1,TGTGCCACCGAGGACAGTTTGAACACTGAAGCTTTCTTT,CATEDSLNTEAFF
TRBV7-9,-,-,TRBJ2-1,TGTGCCAGCAGCCCCCGACTAGATGAGCAGTTCTTC,CASSPRLDEQFF
TRBV19,-,-,TRBJ2-2,TGTGCCAGTAGTTACCATCCGGGTCCCACGAGTCGGGAGCTGTTTTTT,CASSYHPGPTSRELFF
TRBV24-1,-,-,TRBJ1-4,TGTGCCCCTACGCCGACAAGTAATGAAAAACTGTTTTTT,CAPTPTSNEKLFF
TRBV15,-,-,TRBJ2-3,TGTGCCACCAGCGACGCGGGGACGGATACGCAGTATTTT,CATSDAGTDTQYF
TRBV19,-,-,TRBJ2-5,TGTGCCAGTAGTCGAGGGGGTAACTCAGGGACCCAGTACTTC,CASSRGGNSGTQYF
TRBV21-1,-,-,TRBJ1-5,TGTGCCAGCAGCCCGACCCGCGACAGGGTATCCTTTCATAGCAATCAGCCCCAGCATTTT,CASSPTRDRVSFHSNQPQHF
TRBV19,-,once,TRBJ1-2,TGTGCCAGTAGTGACAGGTTTCTCTATGGCTACACCTTC,CASSDRFLYGYTF
TRBV11-2,-,-,TRBJ1-2,TGTGCCAGCAGCCCAGTGCCCTATGGCTACACCTTC,CASSPVPYGYTF
TRBV11-3,-,once,TRBJ2-3,TGTGCCAGCAGCTTAGGGTTGGAGTCAGCAGATACGCAGTATTTT,CASSLGLESADTQYF
TRBV4-1,-,-,TRBJ2-3,TGCGCCAGCAGCCGCGGACGGGGGGCCGTAGATACGCAGTATTTT,CASSRGRGAVDTQYF
TRBV5-1,-,-,TRBJ1-3,TGCGCCAGCAGCCCCCTCACAGGGAACTCTGGAAACACCATATATTTT,CASSPLTGNSGNTIYF
TRBV2,TRBD1,-,TRBJ2-7,TGTGCCAGCAGTGAAATGGGACAGGGAACTGGGGAGCAGTACTTC,CASSEMGQGTGEQYF
TRBV2,-,-,TRBJ1-2,TGTGCCAGCAGTGGGAACCCCCAGCTGGAGGGCTACACCTTC,CASSGNPQLEGYTF
TRBV10-3,-,once,TRBJ1-5,TGTGCCATCATCTGGACAGCTTATAGCAATCAGCCCCAGCATTTT,CAIIWTAYSNQPQHF
TRBV19,TRBD1,few,TRBJ1-5,TGTGCCAGTAGTAGCCCATCTCAGGGGGGCAATCAGCCCCAGCATTTT,CASSSPSQGGNQPQHF
TRBV13,-,-,TRBJ2-2,TGTGCCAGCAGCCTTGAATCAGGGGTTTGGAACACCGGGGAGCTGTTTTTT,CASSLESGVWNTGELFF
TRBV7-2,-,-,TRBJ2-7,TGTGCCAGCAGCTTAAGCAGGGCCTCTTCCTACGAGCAGTACTTC,CASSLSRASSYEQYF
TRBV28,TRBD1,once,TRBJ2-7,TGTGCCAGCAGTGAAGGGGGCGCAAGCTCCTACGAGCAGTACTTC,CASSEGGASSYEQYF
TRBV12-5,TRBD1,-,TRBJ2-6,TGTGCTAGTGGTGTTGGACAGGTTGGTTCTGGGGCCAACGTCCTGACTTTC,CASGVGQVGSGANVLTF
TRBV5-6,-,-,TRBJ1-2,TGTGCCAGCAGCTTGGTTGTCCAAGGCTACACCTTC,CASSLVVQGYTF
TRBV19,-,-,TRBJ1-4,TGTGCCAGTAAGGGAGGTCCTTGGGAAAAACTGTTTTTT,CASKGGPWEKLFF
TRBV5-1,-,-,TRBJ1-1,TGCGCCAGCAGCTTAGTCCTGGGGGGCACTGAAGCTTTCTTT,CASSLVLGGTEAFF
TRBV19,TRBD1,-,TRBJ2-6,TGTGCCAGTAGTATAGGGTATTTAATCCGGGACAGTAGCTCTGGGGCCAACGTCCTGACTTTC,CASSIGYLIRDSSSGANVLTF
TRBV19,-,-,TRBJ1-1,TGTGCCAGTAGTAGGCAGGGGAACACTGAAGCTTTCTTT,CASSRQGNTEAFF
TRBV6-5,-,-,TRBJ2-3,TGTGCCAGCTCTAGAGACCTCAGCACAGATACGCAGTATTTT,CASSRDLSTDTQYF
TRBV10-3,TRBD1,-,TRBJ1-2,TGTGCCATCAGTGACCCTAGGACAGGGGAAGGCTATGGCTACACCTTC,CAISDPRTGEGYGYTF
TRBV29-1,-,few,TRBJ1-1,TGCAGCGTACGAGGAATGAACACTGAAGCTTTCTTT,CSVRGMNTEAFF
TRBV6-5,-,-,TRBJ2-7,TGTGCCAGCACCAATCCCCCCACCCAGACACATGAGCAGTACTTC,CASTNPPTQTHEQYF